This section outlines one TCR beta chain sequence together with its context. Its antigen remains unidentified. The germline V gene encodes CDR1 SGHRS and CDR2 YFSETQ. Trimming stripped 5 bases from V and 5 bases from J, with 16 bases between. The CDR3 has 14 amino acids. This sample is drawn from a study of post-analysis software for immune sequencing data. Study-wide context: Included courses were relapsing-remitting and secondary progressive multiple sclerosis; progressive-relapsing multiple sclerosis was also included.

Broader study findings: F measure showed strong co-clustering of same-batch samples. There was significantly lower normalized Chao1 diversity in multiple sclerosis patients than in controls. About five TRBV segments were more frequent in patients than controls; TRBV5-6, TRBV5-1 and TRBV20-1 belonged to this group.

Presence of unique molecular identifiers characterized the TCR beta cDNA libraries. The T cell input of about 0.85 to 10 million gave hundreds of thousands of cDNA molecules. TCRdb ran MiXCR on the PCR reads and lists one entry per CDR3 protein. The data hold hundreds of thousands of distinct CDR3 sequences, with approximately 59% observed a single time. Sequenced sample: blood. The chain has TRBV5-1 and TRBJ2-5; a weak D match, TRBD2 (5 bases). The clonotype comes from a girl aged 2 to 9 with multiple sclerosis. CDR3 amino acids: CASSWRASRETQYF. In nucleotides, the CDR3 is TGCGCCAGCAGTTGGCGGGCATCCAGGGAGACCCAGTACTTC.